This T cell receptor beta chain came from a study of neoadjuvant nivolumab and ipilimumab in lung cancer. Study-wide points: Only two of four nivolumab-treated tumors gained richness and clonality by surgery. TCR richness and clonality were higher in tumors than adjacent uninvolved lung.

V shed 2 bases and J shed 3 bases, with 11 bases lying between them. Germline V gives CDR1 SGHTA, CDR2 FQGTGA. The CDR3 is made up of 15 amino acids. The repertoire was sequenced with immunoSEQ multiplex PCR; TCRdb's copy has only in-frame clones and lacks some. The sample has some 17,000 clones, approximately 79% seen once. The table lists this clone with a few counts. The antigen is undetermined. This sequence joins TRBV7-3 and TRBJ2-1; D might be TRBD1 (5 bases). The TCR was taken from an adult with non-small cell lung cancer. The specimen comprised tumor tissue, sampled after neoadjuvant nivolumab, alone or with ipilimumab, at or shortly before surgery. CDR3 sequence reads: CASSLGPGNYNEQFF. In nucleotides, the CDR3 is TGTGCCAGCAGCTTAGGGCCAGGGAACTACAATGAGCAGTTCTTC.